This T cell receptor beta chain was observed in a study of T-cell memory formation after mild COVID-19. Study details: TCR clusters were mostly donor specific. Findings and caveats of the study: Among CD4+ contracting clones, most were CM and EM, and CD8+ ones EMRA. That cross-reactive memory joined was suggested by some responding clones appearing in pre-infection memory.

The V gene's germline CDR1 is SEHNR and CDR2 FQNEAQ (reference sequence). Trimming left V 5 bases short and J 5 bases short, with 6 bases between. This CDR3 is 12 amino acids long. The sample holds a few counts of this clonotype. Its antigen remains unidentified. cDNA libraries for TCR alpha and TCR beta, carrying sample barcodes and UMIs, came from 5'RACE with constant-segment primers. A single record per CDR3 protein comes from TCRdb applying MiXCR to the 5' RACE reads. The table lists about 190,000 distinct CDR3 sequences, about 17% of them singletons. This sequence originates from an adult woman who had mild COVID-19 (a few samples of this study predate the infection). Cell type and time point are not known. Sequencing input: PBMCs or a T cell subset sorted from them (not recorded which). The chain combines TRBV7-9 with TRBJ2-2; no clear D. The CDR3 coding sequence is TGTGCCAGCAGCCAAACTACCGGGGAGCTGTTTTTT. Protein product: CASSQTTGELFF.